This T cell receptor beta chain was retrieved from a study of blood T cell repertoires in COVID-19. Study summary: Acute and convalescent COVID-19 samples came from the United States, Italy and Spain. From T cells, B-cell-depleted T cells, or PBMCs came the material, which was cDNA or gDNA.

The V end was cut by 2 bases, the J end by 3 bases, with 6 bases between. From germline, CDR1 is SGHNT and CDR2 YYREEE (reference sequence). The CDR3 is made up of 13 amino acids. Generated by immunoSEQ multiplex PCR, the TCRdb table keeps only in-frame clones and is missing some. The sample includes more than 200,000 clones, roughly 80% seen only once; the top ten take approximately 7.2%. This clone was counted many times. This clonotype originated in a woman aged 80 or over with acute or convalescent COVID-19. Sequenced material: peripheral blood. V usage is TRBV5-4 and J usage is TRBJ1-3, with D hard to call. The CDR3 DNA follows: TGTGCCAGCAGCTTCGGGGTTGGAAACACCATATATTTT. Translating it yields CASSFGVGNTIYF.